A selection of T cell receptor beta chains follows, all from one sample in a study of CD8+CD57+ T cells in acquired aplastic anemia. From the reads, TCRdb called clonotypes with MiXCR, one entry per CDR3 protein. The sample lists roughly 250,000 distinct CDR3 sequences; about 80% were seen once. Sequencing was performed on sorted CD4+, CD8+, or CD8+CD57+ T cells (not recorded which) from PBMCs. The receptor set was obtained from a human donor with aplastic anemia. Both conserved end residues are part of each CDR3. The D gene is left open where the match is weak. Size values are once, few and many counts, or a class for expanded clones, and some rows have none.

size: many
J: TRBJ2-1
V: TRBV2
D: -
DNA: TGTGCCAGCGCACAAGGGGGGTGGGAGCAGTTCTTC
CDR3: CASAQGGWEQFF

size: -
J: TRBJ2-7
V: TRBV2
D: TRBD1
DNA: TGTGCCAGCAGTGGTAACAGGGGTTACGAGCAGTACTTC
CDR3: CASSGNRGYEQYF

size: -
J: TRBJ2-1
V: TRBV7-2
D: TRBD2
DNA: TGTGCCAGCAGCCTACTGGGGGGAGGGAATGAGCAGTTCTTC
CDR3: CASSLLGGGNEQFF

size: many
J: TRBJ2-1
V: TRBV5-6
D: -
DNA: TGTGCCAGCAGCTTGGGGGAGGTCCATGAGCAGTTCTTC
CDR3: CASSLGEVHEQFF

size: -
J: TRBJ2-3
V: TRBV12-3/TRBV12-4
D: TRBD2
DNA: TGTGCCAGCACCGGCAGCGGGGGGCACACAGATACGCAGTATTTT
CDR3: CASTGSGGHTDTQYF

size: -
J: TRBJ1-5
V: TRBV19
D: TRBD1
DNA: TGTGCCAGTAGTATCCGAATGGGACAGGGGGCGCGGGGGCAGCCCCAGCATTTT
CDR3: CASSIRMGQGARGQPQHF

size: -
J: TRBJ1-1
V: TRBV7-3
D: -
DNA: TGTGCCAGCACAAGAGAGGCGACAGGCATTAATCACGGATTCTTT
CDR3: CASTREATGINHGFF

size: -
J: TRBJ2-7
V: TRBV9
D: -
DNA: TGTGCCAGCGGAGGAGGTGACCACAAGGGAGGATTC
CDR3: CASGGGDHKGGF

size: -
J: TRBJ2-5
V: TRBV2
D: TRBD2
DNA: TGTGCCAGCAGGGCCTACGGAGTTAGCGGGGGAGCCCAAGAGACCCAGTACTTC
CDR3: CASRAYGVSGGAQETQYF

size: -
J: TRBJ2-5
V: TRBV7-9
D: -
DNA: TGTGCCAGCAGTTGGCCGGGAGCCTCGGGAGAGACCCAGTACTTC
CDR3: CASSWPGASGETQYF

size: few
J: TRBJ2-3
V: TRBV6-1
D: -
DNA: TGTGCCAGCCTCGGGGGGGGACAGTTAGACCCTAGCACAGATACGCAGTATTTT
CDR3: CASLGGGQLDPSTDTQYF

size: -
J: TRBJ2-1
V: TRBV20-1
D: TRBD1
DNA: TGCAGTGCCAGCAGCCATTGGGACAGGGGGAATGAGCAGTTCTTC
CDR3: CSASSHWDRGNEQFF

size: -
J: TRBJ2-5
V: TRBV11-1
D: -
DNA: TGTGCCAGCAGCTTGTTAGCCCAAGAAGAGACCCAGTACTTC
CDR3: CASSLLAQEETQYF

size: -
J: TRBJ1-6
V: TRBV5-6
D: TRBD1
DNA: TGTGCCAGCAAACAACAGGGGGCGGTTAATTCACCCCTCCACTTT
CDR3: CASKQQGAVNSPLHF

size: -
J: TRBJ2-1
V: TRBV4-1
D: TRBD2
DNA: TGTGCCAGCAGCCAAGATCTGGGACTAGCTTCCAATGAGCAGTTCTTC
CDR3: CASSQDLGLASNEQFF

size: -
J: TRBJ1-2
V: TRBV7-9
D: -
DNA: -
CDR3: CASSWADEAFFGPTF

size: once
J: TRBJ1-4
V: TRBV2
D: TRBD1
DNA: TGTGCCAGCAGTGCGGCAGGGGGAGAACAGAACACTGAAGATTTCTTTTTT
CDR3: CASSAAGGEQNTEDFFF

size: few
J: TRBJ1-1
V: TRBV25-1
D: -
DNA: TGTGCCAGCAGTGAATTACAGGGCAGCAACACTGAAGCTTTCTTT
CDR3: CASSELQGSNTEAFF

size: once
J: TRBJ1-1
V: TRBV7-9
D: -
DNA: TGTGCCAGCAGCTTTGAAAGAAGAGGGGAGAGTGATGAGTTCTTT
CDR3: CASSFERRGESDEFF

size: few
J: TRBJ1-2
V: TRBV19
D: TRBD1
DNA: TGTGCCACCCAGGGGGCATTATCCTATGGCTACACCTTC
CDR3: CATQGALSYGYTF

size: -
J: TRBJ2-5
V: TRBV5-5
D: TRBD1
DNA: TGTGCCAGCAGCGTGACAGGGGAGACCCAGTACTTC
CDR3: CASSVTGETQYF

size: once
J: TRBJ1-4
V: TRBV11-3
D: -
DNA: TGTGCCAGCAGCTTAGGCTTCAAGGAAAAACTGTTTTTT
CDR3: CASSLGFKEKLFF

size: few
J: TRBJ1-2
V: TRBV5-5
D: -
DNA: TGTGCCAGCAGCTTGTTTAATCAGGGACACTATGGCTACACCTTC
CDR3: CASSLFNQGHYGYTF

size: -
J: TRBJ2-3
V: TRBV20-1
D: TRBD2
DNA: TGCAGTGCCGAGCGGGGGGGCACAGATACGCAGTATTTT
CDR3: CSAERGGTDTQYF

size: -
J: TRBJ2-3
V: TRBV9
D: -
DNA: TGTGCCAGCAGCTTAGCGGCAGATACGCATTATTTTTATTTT
CDR3: CASSLAADTHYFYF

size: -
J: TRBJ2-1
V: TRBV7-8
D: -
DNA: TGTGCCAGCAGCTTAGGTGGACGCCCCGATACGCAGCAGTTCTTC
CDR3: CASSLGGRPDTQQFF

size: -
J: TRBJ2-1
V: TRBV11-2
D: TRBD2
DNA: TGTGCCAGCAGCCCTGCGGGGGGGCCTGCCAATGAGCAGTTCTTC
CDR3: CASSPAGGPANEQFF

size: once
J: TRBJ2-2
V: TRBV12-5
D: -
DNA: TGTGCTAGAGATCGATACAGGACCGGGGAGCTGTTTTTT
CDR3: CARDRYRTGELFF

size: -
J: TRBJ2-7
V: TRBV3-1
D: TRBD2
DNA: TGTGCCAGCAGCATGGGGGGGAAAACCTACAATAAGCAGTACTTC
CDR3: CASSMGGKTYNKQYF

size: few
J: TRBJ1-4
V: TRBV6-2/TRBV6-3
D: -
DNA: TGTGCCAGCAACAGTTCTCCGGATGAAAAACTGTTTTTT
CDR3: CASNSSPDEKLFF

size: -
J: TRBJ2-1
V: TRBV7-9
D: -
DNA: TGTGCCAGCAGCGCTAAGGGTACGAACACTGAAGCTTTC
CDR3: CASSAKGTNTEAF

size: few
J: TRBJ2-4
V: TRBV2
D: -
DNA: TGTGCCAGCGGAGGGACTGGGAGCATTCAGTACTTC
CDR3: CASGGTGSIQYF

size: -
J: TRBJ2-5
V: TRBV7-6
D: TRBD2
DNA: TGTGCCAGCACCCCAGGGAGGGCCCCCGGAGAGGCCAACTACTTC
CDR3: CASTPGRAPGEANYF

size: -
J: TRBJ1-1
V: TRBV19
D: -
DNA: TGTGCCAGTAGTATAGCTATCGGAGCCAACAATGAAGAGTTCTTC
CDR3: CASSIAIGANNEEFF

size: many
J: TRBJ2-1
V: TRBV11-2
D: TRBD2
DNA: TGTGCCAGCAGCGGGGGGGGAGTGGTTGGTGAGCAGTTCTTC
CDR3: CASSGGGVVGEQFF

size: many
J: TRBJ1-1
V: TRBV7-2
D: -
DNA: TGTGCCAGCAGCCTCAACCCGACAGGGAACACTGAAGCTTTCTTT
CDR3: CASSLNPTGNTEAFF

size: -
J: TRBJ1-2
V: TRBV7-2
D: -
DNA: TGTGCCAGCAGCTTAAGGAGCGGGGACGCCTACTATGGGTACACCTTC
CDR3: CASSLRSGDAYYGYTF

size: many
J: TRBJ2-5
V: TRBV11-2
D: TRBD2
DNA: TGTGCCAGCAGCTTATCCTGGACTAGCGGGAACCAAGAGACCCAGTACTTC
CDR3: CASSLSWTSGNQETQYF

size: -
J: TRBJ2-3
V: TRBV7-2
D: -
DNA: TGTGCCAGCAGCTTAGCGGGGGGCAGAGATATGAAGTCTTTT
CDR3: CASSLAGGRDMKSF

size: -
J: TRBJ2-5
V: TRBV7-9
D: -
DNA: TGTGCCAGCAGCTTTCAAAGAAGAGGGCGGAACGATCAGTACTTC
CDR3: CASSFQRRGRNDQYF

size: -
J: TRBJ2-7
V: TRBV12-3/TRBV12-4
D: TRBD1
DNA: TGTGCCAGCAGTGGCTGGACAGGGGGGATTGATTACGAGCAGTACTTC
CDR3: CASSGWTGGIDYEQYF

size: -
J: TRBJ2-7
V: TRBV20-1
D: -
DNA: TGCAGTGCTAGCGGGCAGTTACAGACCTACGAGCAGTACTTC
CDR3: CSASGQLQTYEQYF

size: -
J: TRBJ1-4
V: TRBV7-3
D: TRBD1
DNA: TGTGCCAGCAGCGAGACAGGGAACGAAAAACTGTTTTTT
CDR3: CASSETGNEKLFF

size: few
J: TRBJ2-5
V: TRBV7-3
D: TRBD1
DNA: TGTGCCAGCAGCTACAGGGGGGAGACCCAGTACTTC
CDR3: CASSYRGETQYF

size: -
J: TRBJ2-1
V: TRBV7-8
D: -
DNA: TGTGCCAGCAGCTCAGGGGGAGGCCCCGATGCGCAGTTTTTC
CDR3: CASSSGGGPDAQFF

size: -
J: TRBJ2-3
V: TRBV19
D: TRBD2
DNA: TGTGCCAGCAGTATGGGGGGGGATCCCTACAAGCAGCAGTTT
CDR3: CASSMGGDPYKQQF

size: -
J: TRBJ2-7
V: TRBV7-6
D: -
DNA: TGTGCCAGCAGCTTAGCAATATACGGGACGCAGTACTTC
CDR3: CASSLAIYGTQYF

size: -
J: TRBJ1-5
V: TRBV7-9
D: -
DNA: TGTGCCAGCAGCCCCGGGGTCTGGAAAAATACAGATACGCATTTT
CDR3: CASSPGVWKNTDTHF

size: -
J: TRBJ1-2
V: TRBV7-3
D: -
DNA: TGTGCCAGCAGCACCTCTGGGTCTAACTATGGCCACACCTTC
CDR3: CASSTSGSNYGHTF

size: -
J: TRBJ2-3
V: TRBV19
D: TRBD2
DNA: TGTGCCAGTAGTATAGCTAGCGGTCCCTACAAGGAGCATTTC
CDR3: CASSIASGPYKEHF

size: -
J: TRBJ2-7
V: TRBV6-6
D: -
DNA: TGTGCCAGCAGCCTCATGCGTCGGGACTTC
CDR3: CASSLMRRDF